The clone carrying this TCR beta chain has just a few counts. The sample comes from a study of blood T cell repertoires in COVID-19. Study-wide background: Researchers got acute and convalescent COVID-19 samples from the United States, Italy and Spain.

The CDR3 spans 14 residues. Germline CDR1 and CDR2: SGHRS and YFSETQ. Trimming pared 1 base from V and 6 bases from J, leaving 10 bases between. Only in-frame clones appear in the TCRdb table, and some are missing; sequencing was by immunoSEQ multiplex PCR. This table holds fewer than 75,000 clones, just under 90% found once. Material for sequencing was peripheral blood. The TCR sequence derives from a man between 60 and 75 years old with acute or convalescent COVID-19. V is TRBV5-1 and J is TRBJ2-2, with unresolved D. The CDR3 sequence is CASSLTGWAGELFF. The CDR3 DNA reads as TGCGCCAGCAGCTTGACCGGGTGGGCCGGGGAGCTGTTTTTT.